Listed here are 3 T cell receptor beta chains from one sample, sequenced in a study of cytomegalovirus exposure and HLA in healthy donors. This table comes from immunoSEQ multiplex PCR, and its TCRdb copy is limited to in-frame clones, with some not included. This table holds roughly 130,000 clones, roughly 90% found once. The sequenced material came from PBMCs. These receptor sequences come from a man aged 30 to 45 in good health and CMV-seronegative.

V gene TRBV28 combines with J gene TRBJ1-1, with 8 bases lining up with TRBD1. CDR3 length: 15 residues. Germline CDR1 is MDHEN and CDR2 is SYDVKM. V lost 2 bases and J lost 1; bases outside the gene matches: 3. CDR3 residues: CASSLQDRENTEAFF. CDR3 coding DNA: TGTGCCAGCAGTTTACAGGACAGGGAGAACACTGAAGCTTTCTTT.

This chain uses TRBV5-1 with TRBJ1-1; 7 positions match TRBD1. The length of the CDR3 is 13 residues. Germline loops: CDR1 SGHRS, CDR2 YFSETQ. The junction had 4 bases not matched to a gene; V was cut back by 5 bases and J by 3 bases. CDR3 amino acids: CASRATGDTEAFF. The DNA of the CDR3 is TGCGCCAGCAGAGCTACAGGGGACACTGAAGCTTTCTTT.

The chain carries TRBV7-9 and TRBJ2-7; 7 bases fit TRBD1. Germline CDR1 is SEHNR and CDR2 is FQNEAQ (reference sequence). The CDR3 is made up of 14 amino acids. Losses at the gene ends were 4 bases for V and 2 bases for J; bases not matched to a gene: 5. CDR3 protein: CASSSGQIPYEQYF. The CDR3 bases are TGTGCCAGCAGCTCGGGACAGATACCCTACGAGCAGTACTTC.